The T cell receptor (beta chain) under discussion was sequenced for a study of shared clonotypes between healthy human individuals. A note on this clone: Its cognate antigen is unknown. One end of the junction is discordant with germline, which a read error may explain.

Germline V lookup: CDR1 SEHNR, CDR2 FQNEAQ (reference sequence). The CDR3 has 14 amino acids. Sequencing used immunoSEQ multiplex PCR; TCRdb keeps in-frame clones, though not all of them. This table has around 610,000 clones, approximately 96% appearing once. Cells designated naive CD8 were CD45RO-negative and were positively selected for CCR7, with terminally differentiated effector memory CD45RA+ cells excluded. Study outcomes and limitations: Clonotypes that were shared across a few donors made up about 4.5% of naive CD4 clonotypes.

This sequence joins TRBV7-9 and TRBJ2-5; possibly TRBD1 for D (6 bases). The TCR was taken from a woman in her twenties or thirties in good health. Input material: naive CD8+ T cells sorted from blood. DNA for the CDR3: TGTGCCAGCAGCGCTGCAGGGGCACAAGGGACCCAGTACTTC. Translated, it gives CASSAAGAQGTQYF.